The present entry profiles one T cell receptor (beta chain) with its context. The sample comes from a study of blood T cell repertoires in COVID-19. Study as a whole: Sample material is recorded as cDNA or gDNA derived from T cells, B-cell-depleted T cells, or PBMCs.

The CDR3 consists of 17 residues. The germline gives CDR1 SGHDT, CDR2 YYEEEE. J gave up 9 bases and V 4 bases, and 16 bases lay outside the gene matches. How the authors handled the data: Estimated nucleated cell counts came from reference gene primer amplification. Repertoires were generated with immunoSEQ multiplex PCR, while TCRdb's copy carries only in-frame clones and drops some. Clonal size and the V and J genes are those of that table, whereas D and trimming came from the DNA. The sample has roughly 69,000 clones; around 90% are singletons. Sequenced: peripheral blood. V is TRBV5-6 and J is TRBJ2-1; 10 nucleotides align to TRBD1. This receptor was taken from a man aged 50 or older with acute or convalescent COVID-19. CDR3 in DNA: TGTGCCAGCAGCCAAATTATCCGGGACAGGGGATCAAGTGAGCAGTTCTTC. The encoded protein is CASSQIIRDRGSSEQFF.